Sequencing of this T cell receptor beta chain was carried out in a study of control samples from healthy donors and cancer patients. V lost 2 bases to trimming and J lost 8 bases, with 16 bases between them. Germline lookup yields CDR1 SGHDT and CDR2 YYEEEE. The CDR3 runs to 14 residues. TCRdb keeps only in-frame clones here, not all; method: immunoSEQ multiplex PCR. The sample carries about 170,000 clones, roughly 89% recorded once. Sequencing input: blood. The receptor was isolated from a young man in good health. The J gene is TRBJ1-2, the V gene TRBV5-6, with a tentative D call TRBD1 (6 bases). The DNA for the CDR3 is TGTGCCAGCAGCTTACCTACAGGGTTGAGCGGCTACACCTTC. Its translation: CASSLPTGLSGYTF.